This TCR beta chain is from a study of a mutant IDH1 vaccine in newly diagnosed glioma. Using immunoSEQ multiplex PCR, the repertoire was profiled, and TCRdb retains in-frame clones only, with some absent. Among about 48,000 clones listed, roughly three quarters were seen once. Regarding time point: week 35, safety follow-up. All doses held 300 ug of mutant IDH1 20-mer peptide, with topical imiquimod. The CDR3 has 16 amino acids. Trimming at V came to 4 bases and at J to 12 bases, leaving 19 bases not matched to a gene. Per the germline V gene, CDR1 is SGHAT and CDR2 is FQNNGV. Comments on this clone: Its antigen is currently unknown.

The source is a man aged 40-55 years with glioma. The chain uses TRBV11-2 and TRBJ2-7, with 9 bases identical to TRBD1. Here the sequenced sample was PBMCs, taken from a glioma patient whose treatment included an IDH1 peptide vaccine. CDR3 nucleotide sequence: TGTGCCAGCAGCTCTTACGATGGGACAGGGCTTGCATGGCTGTACTTC. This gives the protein CASSSYDGTGLAWLYF. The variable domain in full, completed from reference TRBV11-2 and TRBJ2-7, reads EAGVAQSPRYKIIEKRQSVAFWCNPISGHATLYWYQQILGQGPKLLIQFQNNGVVDDSQLPKDRFSAERLKGVDSTLKIQPAKLEDSAVYLCASSSYDGTGLAWLYFGPGTRLTVT.